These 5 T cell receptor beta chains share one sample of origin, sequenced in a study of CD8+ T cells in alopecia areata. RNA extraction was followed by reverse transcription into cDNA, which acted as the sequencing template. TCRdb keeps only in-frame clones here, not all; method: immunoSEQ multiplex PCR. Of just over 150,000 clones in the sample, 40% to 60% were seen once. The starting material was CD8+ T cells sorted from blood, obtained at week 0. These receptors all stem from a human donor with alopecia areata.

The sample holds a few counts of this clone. CDR3 nucleotides: TGTGCCAGCAGACCGGGACGGATCTCCTACGAGCAGTACTTC. Encoded protein: CASRPGRISYEQYF. The chain links TRBV2 to TRBJ2-7, with D perhaps given as TRBD1 or TRBD2 (5 bases each). The CDR3 runs 14 residues. V was shortened by 6 bases and J by 0 bases, with 12 bases between the two germline ends. Germline CDR1 and CDR2: SNHLY and FYNNEI.

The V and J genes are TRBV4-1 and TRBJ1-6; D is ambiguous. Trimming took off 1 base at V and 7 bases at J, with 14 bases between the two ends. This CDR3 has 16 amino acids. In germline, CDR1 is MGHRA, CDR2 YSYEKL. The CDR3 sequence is CASSQVVESPNSPLHF. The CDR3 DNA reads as TGCGCCAGCAGCCAAGTAGTGGAGAGCCCAAATTCACCCCTCCACTTT.

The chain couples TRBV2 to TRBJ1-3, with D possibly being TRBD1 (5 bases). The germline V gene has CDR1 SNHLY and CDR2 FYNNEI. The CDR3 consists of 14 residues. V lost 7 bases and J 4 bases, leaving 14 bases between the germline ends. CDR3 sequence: CASTRRGAGNTIYF. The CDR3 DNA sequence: TGTGCCAGCACCAGAAGAGGGGCCGGAAACACCATATATTTT.

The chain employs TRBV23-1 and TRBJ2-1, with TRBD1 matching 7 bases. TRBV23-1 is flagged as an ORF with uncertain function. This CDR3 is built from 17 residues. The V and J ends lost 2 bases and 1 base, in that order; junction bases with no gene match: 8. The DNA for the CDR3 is TGCGCCAGCAGTCAAGGTCCGGACAGGCCTTCCTACAATGAGCAGTTCTTC. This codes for CASSQGPDRPSYNEQFF.

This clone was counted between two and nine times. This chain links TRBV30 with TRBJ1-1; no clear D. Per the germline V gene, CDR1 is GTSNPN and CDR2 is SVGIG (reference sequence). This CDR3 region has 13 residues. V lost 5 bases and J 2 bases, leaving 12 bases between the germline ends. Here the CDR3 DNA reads TGTGCCTGGTCCTCAGACCTTAACACTGAAGCTTTCTTT. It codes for CAWSSDLNTEAFF.